These 20 T cell receptor beta chains came from one sample sequenced in a study of shared clonotypes between healthy human individuals. Repertoires were generated with immunoSEQ multiplex PCR, while TCRdb's copy carries only in-frame clones and drops some. The repertoire holds around 2,000,000 clones, with over 85% as singletons. The sequencing sample was made of naive CD4+ T cells sorted from blood. Subset: CD45RA+ positively selected. The receptor source for this set is a man aged 18 to 29 in good health.

This clone appeared once. The chain combines TRBV7-2 with TRBJ1-4; no reliable D call. The CDR3 totals 12 residues. Germline CDR1 reads SGHTA; CDR2 reads FQGNSA. V lost 4 bases, J lost 11 bases, and 11 bases lay in between. The CDR3, as DNA: TGTGCCAGCAGCTCCTACGGAGGGAAACTGTTTTTT. It codes for CASSSYGGKLFF.

This chain connects TRBV4-1 to TRBJ1-5; D possibly corresponds to TRBD1 (5 bases). The CDR3 is made up of 16 amino acids. V was shortened by 3 bases and J by 7 bases, with 19 bases between the two germline ends. Germline CDR1 reads MGHRA; CDR2 reads YSYEKL. This CDR3 reads CASSQELQATRQPQHF. Here the CDR3 DNA reads TGCGCCAGCAGCCAGGAGCTACAGGCCACCAGGCAGCCCCAGCATTTT.

This chain joins TRBV4-3 and TRBJ2-1, with TRBD2 as a possible D gene (5 bases). The length of the CDR3 is 15 residues. V lost 1 base and J 4 bases, leaving 11 bases between the germline ends. From germline, CDR1 is LGHNA and CDR2 YSLEER. Written as DNA, the CDR3 is TGCGCCAGCAGCCAAGGGGGAGCGCCTTACAATGAGCAGTTCTTC. It encodes CASSQGGAPYNEQFF.

This rearrangement joins TRBV18 to TRBJ1-5; no clear D gene. V was shortened by 3 bases and J by 9 bases, with 12 bases between the two germline ends. This CDR3 has 13 residues. Germline CDR1 reads KGHSH; CDR2 reads LQKENI. The CDR3 region is CASSPGQRRPQHF. The CDR3 DNA follows: TGTGCCAGCTCACCGGGCCAGCGGCGGCCCCAGCATTTT.

This clone was observed a single time. This sample also contains other DNA sequences that code for the same CDR3. The rearrangement links TRBV6-5 to TRBJ2-7; the match to TRBD2 covers 13 bases. The germline CDR1 and CDR2 sequences are MNHEY and SVGAGI. CDR3 length equals 14 residues. With V trimmed by 6 bases and J by 3 bases, 2 bases remained unmatched. The CDR3 DNA sequence: TGTGCCAGCAGAGGACTAGCGGGAGTCTACGAGCAGTACTTC. Protein product: CASRGLAGVYEQYF.

The chain's CDR3 is CASSVASGGAYEQYF. DNA of the CDR3: TGTGCCAGCAGCGTAGCTAGCGGGGGGGCCTACGAGCAGTACTTC. This sequence joins TRBV9 and TRBJ2-7; TRBD2 matches at 12 bases. Germline V lookup: CDR1 SGDLS, CDR2 YYNGEE. The CDR3 is 15 amino acids. V gave up 0 bases and J gave up 2 bases; unmatched junction bases: 0.

The chain links TRBV30 to TRBJ1-5, with TRBD1 matching over 7 bases. Germline CDR1 reads GTSNPN; CDR2 reads SVGIG (reference sequence). With V trimmed by 2 bases and J by 1 base, 11 bases remained unmatched. The CDR3 has 17 residues. CDR3: CAWSNTRDSRSNQPQHF. CDR3 in DNA: TGTGCCTGGAGTAATACTAGGGACAGCCGAAGCAATCAGCCCCAGCATTTT.

The J gene is TRBJ1-1, the V gene TRBV5-6; weak D call: TRBD1 (6 bases). Germline CDR1 SGHDT, CDR2 YYEEEE. Trimming stripped 4 bases from V and 0 bases from J, with 7 bases between. The CDR3 is made up of 13 amino acids. The CDR3 loop reads CASSGQMNTEAFF. CDR3 DNA: TGTGCCAGCAGCGGACAGATGAACACTGAAGCTTTCTTT.

The table lists this clone with a count of one. The genes are TRBV27 and TRBJ2-7; D remains ambiguous. V lost 3 bases to trimming and J lost 2 bases, with 11 bases between them. CDR3 length: 14 amino acids. CDR1 MNHEY and CDR2 SMNVEV come from the germline V gene (reference sequence). The chain's CDR3 is CASSFLVGPYEQYF. The CDR3, as DNA: TGTGCCAGCAGTTTCCTCGTGGGCCCCTACGAGCAGTACTTC.

On this clone itself: Other DNA sequences in this specimen translate into the identical CDR3. The genes are TRBV18 and TRBJ2-1; D uncertain. CDR1 and CDR2 from the germline V gene are KGHSH and LQKENI. V gave up 3 bases and J gave up 6 bases, with 3 bases separating them. This CDR3 has 11 residues. The CDR3, as DNA: TGTGCCAGCTCACCCAGCAATGAGCAGTTCTTC. It encodes CASSPSNEQFF.

V and J are TRBV18 and TRBJ2-1; 10 nucleotides align to TRBD2. This CDR3 comprises 15 residues. J gave up 4 bases and V 1 base, and 1 base lay outside the gene matches. Germline-derived CDR1 and CDR2 are KGHSH and LQKENI. The CDR3 region is CASSPQRGGYNEQFF. DNA for the CDR3: TGTGCCAGCTCACCACAGCGGGGGGGTTACAATGAGCAGTTCTTC.

V gene TRBV14 combines with J gene TRBJ2-1; 13 bases agree with TRBD2. The CDR3 spans 17 residues. Germline CDR1 SGHDN, CDR2 FVKESK. The V segment lost 4 bases and the J segment 7 bases; nucleotides outside the gene matches: 10. The CDR3 sequence is CASSRLAGTSGTNEQFF. For the CDR3, the DNA is TGTGCCAGCAGCCGCCTAGCCGGGACTAGCGGGACGAATGAGCAGTTCTTC.

The chain is built from TRBV4-1 and TRBJ1-2, with D perhaps TRBD1 (5 bases). CDR1 and CDR2 (germline): MGHRA, YSYEKL. V was clipped by 4 bases and J by 4 bases, with 7 bases between them. This CDR3 contains 12 residues. The CDR3 DNA follows: TGCGCCAGCAGCCTCGGGACCTATGGCTACACCTTC. Protein sequence: CASSLGTYGYTF.

The chain carries TRBV4-1 and TRBJ2-3; 11 positions agree with TRBD2. The CDR3 extends over 17 amino acids. Per the germline V gene, CDR1 is MGHRA and CDR2 is YSYEKL. Unmatched junction bases numbered 4, after V lost 0 bases and J lost 2 bases. The CDR3 is CASSQDASGGYTDTQYF. CDR3 nucleotides: TGCGCCAGCAGCCAAGATGCTAGCGGGGGGTACACAGATACGCAGTATTTT.

The rearrangement uses TRBV4-1 and TRBJ2-1; 7 bases are shared with TRBD1. The CDR3 runs 17 residues. With V trimmed by 1 base and J by 0 bases, 6 bases remained unmatched. The germline V gene has CDR1 MGHRA and CDR2 YSYEKL. DNA of the CDR3: TGCGCCAGCAGCCAAGCCAGGGGGTCCTACTCCTACAATGAGCAGTTCTTC. Translation gives CASSQARGSYSYNEQFF.

The J gene is TRBJ2-4, the V gene TRBV6-5, with TRBD1 identical over 8 bases. The CDR3 covers 15 residues. CDR1 and CDR2 (germline): MNHEY, SVGAGI. V shed 5 bases, J shed 5 bases, and the junction held 8 bases outside the gene matches. The CDR3 protein is CASSPDRAMENIQYF. CDR3 coding DNA: TGTGCCAGCAGTCCGGACAGGGCAATGGAAAACATTCAGTACTTC.

The table lists this clone with a count of one. V usage is TRBV30 and J usage is TRBJ2-1; 10 bases match TRBD2. Trimming removed 5 bases from V and 7 bases from J; junction bases left unmatched: 11. CDR1 and CDR2 (germline): GTSNPN, SVGIG (reference sequence). The CDR3 length is 15 residues. CDR3 bases: TGTGCCTGGGTCGGCCTAGCGGGAGTCGGAAATGAGCAGTTCTTC. Residues: CAWVGLAGVGNEQFF.

This sequence joins TRBV28 and TRBJ2-7; 7 nucleotides agree with TRBD1. CDR3 length equals 15 residues. The germline gives CDR1 MDHEN, CDR2 SYDVKM. V shed 4 bases and J 0 bases; nucleotides not matched to a gene: 6. CDR3 region: CASSSSGTVSYEQYF. The CDR3 region has the DNA TGTGCCAGCAGTTCCTCCGGGACAGTCTCCTACGAGCAGTACTTC.

The chain has TRBV7-2 and TRBJ2-7, with 10 bases identical to TRBD2. This CDR3 is 15 amino acids long. The J segment lost 1 base and the V segment lost 6 bases, leaving 6 bases of the junction unmatched. Germline CDR1 and CDR2: SGHTA and FQGNSA. CDR3 DNA sequence: TGTGCCAGCAGAGTCCCGACTAGCGGGTCCTACGAGCAGTACTTC. Translated, it gives CASRVPTSGSYEQYF. The variable domain in full, completed from reference TRBV7-2 and TRBJ2-7, reads GAGVSQSPSNKVTEKGKDVELRCDPISGHTALYWYRQSLGQGLEFLIYFQGNSAPDKSGLPSDRFSAERTGGSVSTLTIQRTQQEDSAVYLCASRVPTSGSYEQYFGPGTRLTVT.

The chain carries TRBV4-1 and TRBJ1-4; 7 bases are shared with TRBD1. J lost 0 bases, V lost 0 bases, and 13 bases had no gene match. Germline V CDR1 and CDR2: MGHRA, YSYEKL. The CDR3 consists of 20 residues. Here the CDR3 DNA reads TGCGCCAGCAGCCAAGAAAGGGACAGAGGCTGGGTTGCAACTAATGAAAAACTGTTTTTT. Encoded protein: CASSQERDRGWVATNEKLFF.